This T cell receptor (beta chain) was retrieved from a study of shared clonotypes between healthy human individuals. Clones were read by immunoSEQ multiplex PCR, and TCRdb kept only the in-frame ones, dropping some. The data hold millions of clones, with about 92% observed a single time. The sequencing input was naive CD4+ T cells sorted from blood. The subset here: CD45RA+ positively selected. This clonotype was obtained from a man between 18 and 35 years old in good health.

The CDR3 nucleotides read TGCGCCAGCAGCTTGGGAGCAGGATGGGATATCCAGTACTTC. Its translation is CASSLGAGWDIQYF. The rearrangement links TRBV5-1 to TRBJ2-5, with D unresolved. The V gene lost 0 bases and the J gene lost 10 bases, with 16 bases spanning the gap. In germline, CDR1 is SGHRS, CDR2 YFSETQ. The length of the CDR3 is 14 residues. The full variable domain, completed using reference TRBV5-1 and TRBJ2-5, is KAGVTQTPRYLIKTRGQQVTLSCSPISGHRSVSWYQQTPGQGLQFLFEYFSETQRNKGNFPGRFSGRQFSNSRSEMNVSTLELGDSALYLCASSLGAGWDIQYFGPGTRLLVL.